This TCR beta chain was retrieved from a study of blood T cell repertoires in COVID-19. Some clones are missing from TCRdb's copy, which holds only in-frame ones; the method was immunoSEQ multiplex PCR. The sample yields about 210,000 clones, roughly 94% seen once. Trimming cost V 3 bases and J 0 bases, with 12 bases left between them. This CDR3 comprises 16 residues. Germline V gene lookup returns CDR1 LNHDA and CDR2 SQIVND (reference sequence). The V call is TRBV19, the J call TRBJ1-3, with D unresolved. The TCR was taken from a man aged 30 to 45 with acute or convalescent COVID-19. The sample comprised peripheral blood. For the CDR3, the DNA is TGTGCCAGTAGTATCAACACTTACTACTCTGGAAACACCATATATTTT. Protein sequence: CASSINTYYSGNTIYF. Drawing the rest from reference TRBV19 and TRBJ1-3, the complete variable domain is DGGITQSPKYLFRKEGQNVTLSCEQNLNHDAMYWYRQDPGQGLRLIYYSQIVNDFQKGDIAEGYSVSREKKESFPLTVTSAQKNPTAFYLCASSINTYYSGNTIYFGEGSWLTVV.